Sequencing of this TCR beta chain was carried out in a study of cytotoxic CD8 clonotypes in ibrutinib-treated CLL. About the research overall: The average sample held around 260,000 productive templates and about 94,000 productive rearrangements.

Study-level results: Clonality increased at ibrutinib response, then returned toward baseline at progression. Clonality at baseline surpassed age-matched healthy donors and tracked circulating CD8+ T-cell counts.

Deep sequencing aimed at 1 in 200,000 to 1 in 1 million T cells' resolution. Libraries were prepared by immunoSEQ multiplex PCR; TCRdb keeps only in-frame clonotypes and omits some of them. The repertoire holds more than 55,000 clones, with about three quarters as singletons. Notes on this clone: No antigen is known for it.

Germline CDR1 is DFQATT and CDR2 is SNEGSKA (reference sequence). Trimming took 3 bases from V and 8 from J, leaving 8 bases between them. The CDR3 has 11 amino acids. The chain couples TRBV20-1 to TRBJ2-1; D is unclear. This receptor was obtained from a human donor with chronic lymphocytic leukemia. Sequenced here: PBMCs, sampled after 12 months of ibrutinib treatment. DNA of the CDR3: TGCAGTGCTAGGACGCGCTATGAGCAGTTCTTC. Protein: CSARTRYEQFF.